Following are 26 T cell receptor beta chains from one sample sequenced in a study of cytomegalovirus exposure and HLA in healthy donors. Amplification used 60 Vbeta primers and 13 Jbeta primers. The data were produced by immunoSEQ multiplex PCR, yet TCRdb's version contains in-frame clones alone and is incomplete. The sample holds approximately 170,000 clones, 60% to 85% seen once. Material for sequencing was PBMCs. All receptors come from a woman aged 18-35 years in good health and CMV-seronegative.

The chain is built from TRBV25-1 and TRBJ1-1; D is unclear. The CDR3 has 15 amino acids. The germline V gene has CDR1 MGHDK and CDR2 SYGVNS. V dropped 1 base and J dropped 4 bases, with 13 bases sitting between them. The CDR3 here is CASSESRATGTEAFF. In DNA form, the CDR3 reads TGTGCCAGCAGTGAATCGCGGGCAACTGGCACTGAAGCTTTCTTT.

This clone was picked up one time. V gene TRBV9 combines with J gene TRBJ2-2, with 8 bases aligning to TRBD1. Per germline, CDR1 SGDLS and CDR2 YYNGEE. The J segment lost 3 bases and the V segment lost 3 bases, leaving 7 bases of the junction unmatched. This CDR3 has 16 residues. CDR3: CASSAQTGAHTGELFF. In nucleotides, the CDR3 is TGTGCCAGCAGCGCTCAGACAGGGGCGCACACCGGGGAGCTGTTTTTT.

This chain uses TRBV5-1 with TRBJ2-3, with 12 positions matching TRBD2. This CDR3 has 16 residues. J lost 2 bases, V lost 0 bases, and 1 base had no gene match. CDR1 SGHRS and CDR2 YFSETQ come from the germline V gene. The CDR3 nucleotides read TGCGCCAGCAGCTTGGGACTAGCGGGGGCCACAGATACGCAGTATTTT. It encodes CASSLGLAGATDTQYF. Filled out from reference TRBV5-1 and TRBJ2-3, the complete variable domain reads KAGVTQTPRYLIKTRGQQVTLSCSPISGHRSVSWYQQTPGQGLQFLFEYFSETQRNKGNFPGRFSGRQFSNSRSEMNVSTLELGDSALYLCASSLGLAGATDTQYFGPGTRLTVL.

This chain connects TRBV7-9 to TRBJ2-3; D is perhaps TRBD2 (5 bases). Germline V gives CDR1 SEHNR, CDR2 FQNEAQ (reference sequence). The CDR3 covers 14 residues. Trimming pared 0 bases from V and 2 bases from J, leaving 6 bases between. CDR3 sequence: CASSLARDTDTQYF. CDR3 DNA: TGTGCCAGCAGCTTAGCCCGGGACACAGATACGCAGTATTTT.

This clone came up a few times. The chain uses TRBV19 and TRBJ2-7; TRBD1 aligns across 8 bases. The germline V gene has CDR1 LNHDA and CDR2 SQIVND (reference sequence). V dropped 7 bases and J dropped 6; count of bases not matched to a gene: 14. The CDR3 consists of 15 residues. The CDR3 DNA reads TGTGCCAGTAAACCCGAGACAGGGGCAAGGGGCGAGCAGTACTTC. Amino acids: CASKPETGARGEQYF.

The chain recombines TRBV2 with TRBJ1-1; D is uncertain. V gave up 8 bases and J gave up 1 base, with 8 bases separating them. This CDR3 is 12 amino acids long. In germline, CDR1 is SNHLY, CDR2 FYNNEI. The CDR3 DNA reads as TGTGCCAGCGCCCGGTCGAACACTGAAGCTTTCTTT. This translates into CASARSNTEAFF.

The chain combines TRBV6-5 with TRBJ1-6; 9 positions agree with TRBD1. The CDR3 spans 14 residues. Per the germline V gene, CDR1 is MNHEY and CDR2 is SVGAGI. Trimming cost V 7 bases and J 13 bases; bases outside gene matches: 11. The CDR3 DNA follows: TGTGCCAGCATAGACCCGGGACAGGGTGGTCCCCTCCACTTT. Translated, it gives CASIDPGQGGPLHF.

The genes are TRBV11-2 and TRBJ2-7; 8 nucleotides line up with TRBD1. Germline CDR1 and CDR2: SGHAT and FQNNGV. The CDR3 has 14 amino acids. V gave up 4 bases and J gave up 3 bases; unmatched junction bases: 5. The CDR3 DNA reads TGTGCCAGCAGCTCGTACAGGGGGGACTACGAGCAGTACTTC. Translating it yields CASSSYRGDYEQYF.

A single count supports this clone. The V call is TRBV27, the J call TRBJ1-1; TRBD1 matches 7 bases. The V and J ends lost 6 bases and 1 base, in that order; junction bases with no gene match: 5. The germline CDR1 and CDR2 sequences are MNHEY and SMNVEV (reference sequence). CDR3 length equals 14 residues. The CDR3 DNA follows: TGTGCCAGCAGCCCGGGACAGACGAACACTGAAGCTTTCTTT. Residues: CASSPGQTNTEAFF.

There are a few counts of this clone. The chain combines TRBV5-1 with TRBJ1-5; D unresolved. This CDR3 has 13 residues. Trimming left V 2 bases short and J 0 bases short, with 3 bases between. Germline CDR1 and CDR2: SGHRS and YFSETQ. The CDR3, as DNA: TGCGCCAGCAGCTTTTATAGCAATCAGCCCCAGCATTTT. Protein product: CASSFYSNQPQHF. The full variable domain, completed using reference TRBV5-1 and TRBJ1-5, is KAGVTQTPRYLIKTRGQQVTLSCSPISGHRSVSWYQQTPGQGLQFLFEYFSETQRNKGNFPGRFSGRQFSNSRSEMNVSTLELGDSALYLCASSFYSNQPQHFGDGTRLSIL.

The gene calls are TRBV27 and TRBJ2-5; D is ambiguous. TRBJ2-7 explains the end of the DNA better; the J call may be wrong. The CDR3 covers 13 residues. Germline CDR1 reads MNHEY; CDR2 reads SMNVEV (reference sequence). The CDR3 reads CASSSLTTYEQYF. The CDR3 nucleotides read TGTGCCAGCAGTTCCCTAACCACCTACGAGCAGTACTTC.

The chain joins TRBV7-2 to TRBJ2-3; 12 bases are a match to TRBD2. Unmatched junction bases numbered 9, after V lost 0 bases and J lost 5 bases. CDR1 is SGHTA, CDR2 FQGNSA, per germline. The CDR3 is 18 amino acids. The CDR3 spells CASSLAHWSSGRGDTQYF. CDR3 nucleotide sequence: TGTGCCAGCAGCTTAGCGCATTGGTCTAGCGGGAGGGGAGATACGCAGTATTTT. The variable domain in full, completed from reference TRBV7-2 and TRBJ2-3, reads GAGVSQSPSNKVTEKGKDVELRCDPISGHTALYWYRQSLGQGLEFLIYFQGNSAPDKSGLPSDRFSAERTGGSVSTLTIQRTQQEDSAVYLCASSLAHWSSGRGDTQYFGPGTRLTVL.

The sample holds one count of this clone. The chain links TRBV28 to TRBJ1-2; D uncertain. CDR3 length equals 14 residues. Per the germline V gene, CDR1 is MDHEN and CDR2 is SYDVKM. The V end lost 4 bases, the J end lost 0 bases, and 9 bases lay between the germline ends. In nucleotides, the CDR3 is TGTGCCAGCAGTTATCATGTTTCTAACTATGGCTACACCTTC. Protein sequence: CASSYHVSNYGYTF.

The rearrangement uses TRBV5-1 and TRBJ2-2; 7 bases map to TRBD2. CDR1 and CDR2 from the germline V gene are SGHRS and YFSETQ. The CDR3 contains 16 residues. With V trimmed by 5 bases and J by 0 bases, 7 bases remained unmatched. For the CDR3, the DNA is TGCGCCAGCAGGTCCGCCGGGACTACGAACACCGGGGAGCTGTTTTTT. Protein product: CASRSAGTTNTGELFF.

To note about this clone: A read error may account for a junction end that differs from germline. V usage is TRBV6-4 and J usage is TRBJ1-2; D not certain. Germline V gives CDR1 MRHNA, CDR2 SNTAGT. This CDR3 spans 14 amino acids. CDR3 protein: CASRDWGVTYGYTF. The CDR3 DNA reads as TGTGCCAGCAGGGACTGGGGAGTTACCTATGGCTACACCTTC.

This clone was counted once. The chain is built from TRBV9 and TRBJ2-2, with D perhaps TRBD2 (5 bases). Trimming removed 4 bases at V and 3 bases at J, with 16 bases between. Germline loops: CDR1 SGDLS, CDR2 YYNGEE. This CDR3 has 16 residues. CDR3 bases: TGTGCCAGCAGCCCAACCGCACTAGTTTACACCGGGGAGCTGTTTTTT. Its translation is CASSPTALVYTGELFF.

J is TRBJ2-1 and V is TRBV9, with 9 nucleotides matching TRBD2. The CDR3 is 17 amino acids. Losses at the gene ends were 4 bases for V and 7 bases for J; bases not matched to a gene: 15. CDR1 and CDR2 (germline): SGDLS, YYNGEE. The CDR3 here is CASSPRMSSGSWNEQFF. The CDR3, as DNA: TGTGCCAGCAGCCCCCGTATGAGTAGCGGGAGTTGGAATGAGCAGTTCTTC. The whole variable domain, remainder taken from reference TRBV9 and TRBJ2-1, is DSGVTQTPKHLITATGQRVTLRCSPRSGDLSVYWYQQSLDQGLQFLIQYYNGEERAKGNILERFSAQQFPDLHSELNLSSLELGDSALYFCASSPRMSSGSWNEQFFGPGTRLTVL.

The V call is TRBV6-5, the J call TRBJ2-3; tentative D call: TRBD1 (6 bases). Germline CDR1 is MNHEY and CDR2 is SVGAGI. The CDR3 loop spans 13 amino acids. V was cut by 7 bases and J by 6 bases, with 14 bases left in between. CDR3 sequence: CASTPSGADTQYF. The CDR3 DNA reads TGTGCCAGCACTCCTTCAGGGGCGGATACGCAGTATTTT.

This chain links TRBV5-1 with TRBJ1-2; TRBD1 might be the D (5 bases). The length of the CDR3 is 12 residues. V lost 4 bases and J 7 bases, leaving 11 bases between the germline ends. Germline assignment: CDR1 SGHRS and CDR2 YFSETQ. The CDR3: CASSRGVSGYTF. CDR3 nucleotides: TGCGCCAGCAGCCGGGGGGTATCTGGCTACACCTTC.

This clone has a handful of counts. The chain is built from TRBV19 and TRBJ2-1, with unresolved D. The CDR3 length is 14 residues. V was clipped by 5 bases and J by 2 bases, with 10 bases between them. Germline V gene lookup returns CDR1 LNHDA and CDR2 SQIVND (reference sequence). The CDR3 region is CASSEEMAYNEQFF. The CDR3 nucleotides are TGTGCCAGTAGTGAGGAAATGGCCTACAATGAGCAGTTCTTC. The whole variable domain, remainder taken from reference TRBV19 and TRBJ2-1, is DGGITQSPKYLFRKEGQNVTLSCEQNLNHDAMYWYRQDPGQGLRLIYYSQIVNDFQKGDIAEGYSVSREKKESFPLTVTSAQKNPTAFYLCASSEEMAYNEQFFGPGTRLTVL.

A single count supports this clone. V gene TRBV28 combines with J gene TRBJ2-5; 8 bases are shared with TRBD2. Germline V lookup: CDR1 MDHEN, CDR2 SYDVKM. The CDR3 extends over 14 amino acids. Germline trimming cut 5 bases from V and 5 bases from J; bases unmatched to any gene: 7. CDR3 bases: TGTGCCAGCAGTCCAAGCGGGAGTGCGGAGACCCAGTACTTC. Its translation: CASSPSGSAETQYF. The full variable domain, rest sourced from reference TRBV28 and TRBJ2-5, is DVKVTQSSRYLVKRTGEKVFLECVQDMDHENMFWYRQDPGLGLRLIYFSYDVKMKEKGDIPEGYSVSREKKERFSLILESASTNQTSMYLCASSPSGSAETQYFGPGTRLLVL.

The CDR3 sequence: CASSVGTGGFYEQYF. In DNA form, the CDR3 reads TGTGCCAGCAGCGTAGGTACAGGGGGCTTTTACGAGCAGTACTTC. This chain uses TRBV9 with TRBJ2-7; 9 positions agree with TRBD1. The J segment lost 4 bases and the V segment lost 0 bases, leaving 5 bases of the junction unmatched. The CDR3 consists of 15 residues. Germline loops: CDR1 SGDLS, CDR2 YYNGEE.

The chain employs TRBV29-1 and TRBJ2-7; 10 nucleotides match TRBD1. The CDR3 has 13 amino acids. Germline assignment: CDR1 SQVTM and CDR2 ANQGSEA. V shed 5 bases, J shed 9 bases, and the junction held 10 bases outside the gene matches. The CDR3 DNA is TGCAGCGTTCAGACAGGGGGCGGAGGTGTGCAGTACTTC. Residues: CSVQTGGGGVQYF.

The rearrangement uses TRBV9 and TRBJ2-3; maybe TRBD2 (7 bases). Germline CDR1 and CDR2: SGDLS and YYNGEE. The CDR3 is 17 amino acids. Between the trimmed V and J ends, which lost 1 base and 0 bases, there was a span of 15 bases. The CDR3 loop reads CASSVLGGGLSTDTQYF. DNA of the CDR3: TGTGCCAGCAGCGTACTAGGGGGGGGCCTTAGCACAGATACGCAGTATTTT.

The chain recombines TRBV27 with TRBJ2-5, with TRBD2 identical over 8 bases. The J call may be incorrect, as the DNA end agrees better with TRBJ2-7. This CDR3 has 16 residues. CDR1 and CDR2 (germline): MNHEY, SMNVEV (reference sequence). The DNA of the CDR3 is TGTGCCAGCAGTTTAGCCGACTTAGCGGGGCCCTACGAGCAGTACTTC. Its protein product is CASSLADLAGPYEQYF.

In its sample, this clone was seen once. The V gene is TRBV2, the J gene TRBJ2-7, with 9 bases lining up with TRBD1. Trimming took 5 bases from V and 7 from J; bases not matched to a gene: 6. Germline CDR1 and CDR2: SNHLY and FYNNEI. The CDR3 has 13 residues. CDR3 coding DNA: TGTGCCAGCAGTTGGACAGGGGTGGAGGAGCAGTACTTC. This sequence encodes CASSWTGVEEQYF.